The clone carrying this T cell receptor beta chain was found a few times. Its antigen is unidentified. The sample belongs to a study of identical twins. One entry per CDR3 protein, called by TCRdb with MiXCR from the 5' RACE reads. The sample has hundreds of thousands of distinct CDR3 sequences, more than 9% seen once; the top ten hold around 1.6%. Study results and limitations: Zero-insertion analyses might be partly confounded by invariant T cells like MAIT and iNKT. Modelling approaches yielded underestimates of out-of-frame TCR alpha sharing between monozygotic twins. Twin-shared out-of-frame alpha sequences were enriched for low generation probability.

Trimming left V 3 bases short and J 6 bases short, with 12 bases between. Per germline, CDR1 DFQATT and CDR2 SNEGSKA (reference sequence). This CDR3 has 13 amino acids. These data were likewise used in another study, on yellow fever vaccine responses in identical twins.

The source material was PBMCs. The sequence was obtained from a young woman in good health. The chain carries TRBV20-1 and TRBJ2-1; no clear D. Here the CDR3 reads CSARVRPGNEQFF. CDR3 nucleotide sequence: TGCAGTGCTAGGGTGCGTCCGGGCAATGAGCAGTTCTTC.